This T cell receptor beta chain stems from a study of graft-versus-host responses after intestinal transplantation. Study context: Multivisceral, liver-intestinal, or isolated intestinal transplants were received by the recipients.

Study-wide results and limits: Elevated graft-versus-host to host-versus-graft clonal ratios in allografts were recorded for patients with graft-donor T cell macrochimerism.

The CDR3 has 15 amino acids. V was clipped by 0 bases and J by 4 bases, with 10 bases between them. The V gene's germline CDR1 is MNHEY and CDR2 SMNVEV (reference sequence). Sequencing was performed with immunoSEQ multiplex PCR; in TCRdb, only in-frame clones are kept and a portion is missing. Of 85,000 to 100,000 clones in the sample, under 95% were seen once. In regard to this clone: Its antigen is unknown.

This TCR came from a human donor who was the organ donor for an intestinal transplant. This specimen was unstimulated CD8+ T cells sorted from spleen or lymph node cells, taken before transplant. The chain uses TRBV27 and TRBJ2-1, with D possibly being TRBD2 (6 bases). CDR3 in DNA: TGTGCCAGCAGTTTATCTAGCGGCCAATACAATGAGCAGTTCTTC. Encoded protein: CASSLSSGQYNEQFF.